The clone carrying this TCR beta chain was seen only a few times. These data are taken from a study of blood T cells in healthy people across ages. PCR was performed a second time for about 7 to 12 cycles using a sample-barcoded 5' primer and a J-beta primer mix. TCRdb recomputed calls from the 5' RACE reads with MiXCR, one row per CDR3 protein. Of about 640,000 distinct CDR3 sequences in the sample, 58% were seen once. Germline V gene lookup returns CDR1 DFQATT and CDR2 SNEGSKA (reference sequence). The CDR3 contains 14 residues. Trimming removed 1 base from V and 12 bases from J; junction bases left unmatched: 9.

The TCR originated in a man in his sixties in good health. The chain couples TRBV20-1 to TRBJ2-1; 10 bases align to TRBD2. Specimen: blood. The CDR3 bases are TGCAGTGCTAGAGGGGACATAGCGGGGGGTTCGCAGTTCTTC. The encoded protein is CSARGDIAGGSQFF.